This note documents a single T cell receptor beta chain sequence. The specificity of this receptor is unknown. The sample holds no much larger clone one base away, and base qualities are not on file. The CDR3 regions of human TCRbeta chains were analyzed by immunosequencing. The authors' pipeline ran thus. Repertoire TCRs were checked for matches against a reference library of SARS-CoV-2-specific TCRs that had been generated using the MIRA antigen-specificity platform. Breadth was defined as the fraction of unique TCRs that were SARS-CoV-2-associated. Depth was defined as the fraction of total T cells that were SARS-CoV-2-associated. Using the MIRA data, each spike-specific TCR was mapped to the spike region that the TCR reacts to and placed in a CD4 or CD8 class. Log10-transformed breadth and depth values were compared by one-way ANOVA with Sidak's multiple comparisons tests. Not all clones reach the TCRdb copy of this immuneACCESS table, which keeps in-frame sequences only. Checked studies attribute under half of the gap to unresolved V genes and leave the rest unexplained. V and J calls and clone size are given by that table; D and trimming were obtained from the DNA. Within this sample are 110,000 to 150,000 clones, with 89% of them counted one time only. Of the sample, 4% to 5% falls within the top ten clones.

The time point label of this sample denotes: baseline before first vaccination. The vaccinee samples were drawn from two UK trials, COV001 and COV002, one of which was a single-blind randomized controlled phase 2/3 trial testing AZD1222 (ChAdOx1 nCoV-19) in healthy adults. For TCRbeta chain sequencing, PBMC samples from trial participants were taken at day 0 and at day 28 after the second dose. The entry originates in a study of T cell responses to AZD1222 COVID-19 vaccine (dated by TCRdb to the early 2020s). For the study in its entirety: Because spike-specific TCR depth and breadth did not differ between the two schedules, AZD1222 recipients who got a second dose at roughly 4 weeks were pooled with those who got a second dose at roughly 12 weeks. A total of about 230 trial participants underwent TCR sequencing, of whom nearly 210 received two doses of AZD1222 and approximately 25 received two doses of the MenACWY control vaccine. Trial participants were enrolled by age into 18-55, 56-69 and 70-plus year subgroups, with about 150, 28 and 57 TCR-sequenced participants respectively. General study outcomes and caveats: After two AZD1222 doses, both the breadth and the depth of spike-specific TCRs were significantly higher than at day 0 and than in MenACWY recipients. Participants were mostly white British, with more females than males. The authors suggested clonal diversity may have been underestimated. Conclusions about previously exposed vaccinees are limited, since just six or seven AZD1222 recipients were seropositive for SARS-CoV-2 at baseline. Because no day 14 peak-response samples were available, the repertoires could be characterized only after the peak T cell response. Nearly half of unique spike-specific TCRs reportedly recognized epitopes outside regions mutated in the B.1.351 and B.1.1.7 variants. Vaccine-associated CD4 TCRs spanned the whole spike protein, with dominant responses in regions 160-218 and 743-854. The 56-69-year group was small, and its depth increase did not reach significance, likely because of low power.

The sample was peripheral blood, taken on day 0 of AZD1222 vaccination. The clonotype originates from an adult in good health.

The CDR3 corresponds to CASSIDVYYRGVGTDTQYF. Read as DNA, the sequence is TGTGCCAGTAGTATAGATGTTTATTATCGGGGAGTTGGAACAGATACGCAGTATTTT. Rearrangement joined TRBV19 to TRBJ2-3, with a tentative D gene TRBD2 over 5 matching bases. Taken from cysteine to phenylalanine, the CDR3 has 19 residues. Only the CDR3 DNA is retained, 57 bases long and in frame from the first base. Trimming at the junction amounts to 0 bases on V and 3 bases on J, and the germline ends lie 22 bases apart. CDR1 and CDR2, looked up from the germline V gene (reference sequence), are LNHDA and SQIVND.